This TCR beta chain was captured in a study of CXCR3-negative and CXCR3-positive naive CD8 T cells. Study-wide results and limits: Diversity ran similarly high across both naive subsets but far lower in memory CD8+ cells. When CXCR3-positive naive cells were set against CXCR3-negative naive cells, the former had more hydrophobic TRB CDR3s.

On this clonotype: Its antigen is still unknown.

The study made its TRB cDNA libraries by 5' RACE, adding UMI labels. For each CDR3 protein, TCRdb gives one entry from its re-call of the 5' RACE reads, without DNA. The sample has roughly 50,000 distinct CDR3 sequences. The sequenced material came from naive CXCR3+ CD8+ T cells from blood. Subset: CD45RO-CCR7+CD27+CD95- naive CD8+ T cells expressing CXCR3 (TNR3+). The receptor comes from a human donor in good health. Some clones in this sample may be carry-over from other donors' samples.

CDR3 sequence: CASSLAPGEIGTLTDTQYF. The chain joins TRBV12-3 or TRBV12-4 to TRBJ2-3; TCRdb's assignment of TRBD1 cannot be checked, as there is no DNA. CDR3 size: 19 residues.